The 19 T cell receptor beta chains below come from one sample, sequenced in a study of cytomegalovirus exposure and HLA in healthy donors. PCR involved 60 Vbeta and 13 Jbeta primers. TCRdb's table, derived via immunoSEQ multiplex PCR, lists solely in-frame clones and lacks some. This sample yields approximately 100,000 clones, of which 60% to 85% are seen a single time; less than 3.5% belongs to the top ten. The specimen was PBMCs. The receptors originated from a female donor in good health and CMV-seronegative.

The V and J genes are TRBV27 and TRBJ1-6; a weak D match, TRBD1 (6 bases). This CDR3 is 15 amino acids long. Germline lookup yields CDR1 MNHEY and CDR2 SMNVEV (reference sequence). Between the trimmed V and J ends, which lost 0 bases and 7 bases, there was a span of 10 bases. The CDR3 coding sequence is TGTGCCAGCAGTTTATCGGGGGGGCTGAATTCACCCCTCCACTTT. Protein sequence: CASSLSGGLNSPLHF.

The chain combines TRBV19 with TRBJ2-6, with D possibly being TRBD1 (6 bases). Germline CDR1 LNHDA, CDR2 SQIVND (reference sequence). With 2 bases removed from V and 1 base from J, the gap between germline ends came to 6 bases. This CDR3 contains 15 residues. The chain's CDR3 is CASSIRGSGANVLTF. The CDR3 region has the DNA TGTGCCAGTAGTATAAGGGGGTCTGGGGCCAACGTCCTGACTTTC.

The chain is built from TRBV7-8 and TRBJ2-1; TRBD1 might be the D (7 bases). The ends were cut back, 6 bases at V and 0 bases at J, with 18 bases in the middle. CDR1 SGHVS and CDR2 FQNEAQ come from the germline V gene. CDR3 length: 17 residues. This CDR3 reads CASRFRGRGPSYNEQFF. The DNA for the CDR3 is TGTGCCAGCAGGTTTAGGGGGCGGGGTCCCTCCTACAATGAGCAGTTCTTC.

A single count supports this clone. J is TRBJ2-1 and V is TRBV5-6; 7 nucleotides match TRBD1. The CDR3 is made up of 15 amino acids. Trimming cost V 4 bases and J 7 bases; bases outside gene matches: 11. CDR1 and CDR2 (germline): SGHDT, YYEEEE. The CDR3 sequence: CASSPQGERLNEQFF. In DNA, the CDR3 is TGTGCCAGCAGCCCCCAGGGGGAGAGGCTAAATGAGCAGTTCTTC.

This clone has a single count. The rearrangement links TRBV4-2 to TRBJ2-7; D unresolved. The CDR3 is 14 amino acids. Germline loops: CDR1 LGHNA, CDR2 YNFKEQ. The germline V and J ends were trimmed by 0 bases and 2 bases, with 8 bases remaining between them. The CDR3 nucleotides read TGTGCCAGCAGCCAAGATTCTCTAGCCTACGAGCAGTACTTC. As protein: CASSQDSLAYEQYF.

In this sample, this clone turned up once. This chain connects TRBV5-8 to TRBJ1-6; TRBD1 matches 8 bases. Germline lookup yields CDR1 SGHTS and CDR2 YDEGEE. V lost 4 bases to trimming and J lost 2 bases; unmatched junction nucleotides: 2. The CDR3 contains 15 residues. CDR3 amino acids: CASSPDRAYNSPLHF. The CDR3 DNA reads TGTGCCAGCAGCCCGGACAGGGCCTATAATTCACCCCTCCACTTT.

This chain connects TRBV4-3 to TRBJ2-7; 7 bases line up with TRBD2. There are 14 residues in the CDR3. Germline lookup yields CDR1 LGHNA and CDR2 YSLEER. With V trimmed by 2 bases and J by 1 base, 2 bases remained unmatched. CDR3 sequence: CASSQIGGSYEQYF. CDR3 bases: TGCGCCAGCAGCCAAATCGGGGGGTCCTACGAGCAGTACTTC.

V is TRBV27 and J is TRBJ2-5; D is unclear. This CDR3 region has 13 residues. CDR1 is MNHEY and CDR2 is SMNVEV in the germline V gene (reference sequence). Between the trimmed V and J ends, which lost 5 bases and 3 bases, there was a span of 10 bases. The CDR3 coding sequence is TGTGCCAGCAGTCCCGAGACTGAAGAGACCCAGTACTTC. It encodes CASSPETEETQYF.

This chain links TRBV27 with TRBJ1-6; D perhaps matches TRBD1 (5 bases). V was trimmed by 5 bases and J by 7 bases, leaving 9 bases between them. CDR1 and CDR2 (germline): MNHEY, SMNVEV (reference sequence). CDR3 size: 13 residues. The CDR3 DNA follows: TGTGCCAGCAGTACCCCAGGGAATTCACCCCTCCACTTT. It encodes CASSTPGNSPLHF.

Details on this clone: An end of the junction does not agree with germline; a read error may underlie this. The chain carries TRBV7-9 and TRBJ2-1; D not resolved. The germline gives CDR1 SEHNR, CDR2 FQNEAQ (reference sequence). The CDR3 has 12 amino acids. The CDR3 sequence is CSSSLSGREQFF. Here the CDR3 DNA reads TGTTCCAGCAGCTTATCTGGGCGTGAGCAGTTCTTC.

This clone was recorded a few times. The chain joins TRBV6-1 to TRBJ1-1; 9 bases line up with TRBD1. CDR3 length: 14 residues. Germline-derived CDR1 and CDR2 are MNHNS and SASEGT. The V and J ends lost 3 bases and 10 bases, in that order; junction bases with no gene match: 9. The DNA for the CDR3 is TGTGCCAGCAGTGATTCGGGACAGGGACCTCGAGCTTTCTTT. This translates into CASSDSGQGPRAFF.

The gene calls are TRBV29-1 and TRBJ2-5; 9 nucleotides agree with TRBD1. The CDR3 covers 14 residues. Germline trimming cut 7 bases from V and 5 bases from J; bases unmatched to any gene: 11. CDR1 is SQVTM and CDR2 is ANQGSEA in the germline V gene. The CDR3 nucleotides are TGCAGCGGCCACTACAGGGGGCGAGGGGAGACCCAGTACTTC. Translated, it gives CSGHYRGRGETQYF.

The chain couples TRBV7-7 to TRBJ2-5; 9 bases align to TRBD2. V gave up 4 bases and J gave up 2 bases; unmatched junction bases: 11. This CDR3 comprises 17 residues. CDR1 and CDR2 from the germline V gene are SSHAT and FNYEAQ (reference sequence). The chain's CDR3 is CASSYPPSGGPQETQYF. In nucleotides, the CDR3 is TGTGCCAGCAGCTACCCCCCCAGCGGGGGGCCACAAGAGACCCAGTACTTC.

DNA of the CDR3: TGTGCCAGCAGTGACCAACGGGACAGGGGGCCTATGAACACTGAAGCTTTCTTT. Protein product: CASSDQRDRGPMNTEAFF. The genes are TRBV6-1 and TRBJ1-1; 12 bases are a match to TRBD1. The CDR3 spans 18 residues. The germline V gene encodes CDR1 MNHNS and CDR2 SASEGT. The junction had 8 bases not matched to a gene; V was cut back by 3 bases and J by 0 bases.

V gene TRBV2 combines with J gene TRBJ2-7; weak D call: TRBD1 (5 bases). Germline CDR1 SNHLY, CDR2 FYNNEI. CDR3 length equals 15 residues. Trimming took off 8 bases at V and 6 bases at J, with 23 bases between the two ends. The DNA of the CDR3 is TGTGCCAGCTCCCCGCTAGGGGTTGGTTTCGGCGAGCAGTACTTC. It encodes CASSPLGVGFGEQYF.

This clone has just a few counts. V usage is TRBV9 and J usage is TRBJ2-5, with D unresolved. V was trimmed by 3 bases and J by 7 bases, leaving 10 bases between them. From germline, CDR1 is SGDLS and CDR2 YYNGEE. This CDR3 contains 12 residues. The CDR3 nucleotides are TGTGCCAGCAGCGGTAGTATTGGGACCCAGTACTTC. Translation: CASSGSIGTQYF.

This CDR3 reads CASSAKGPYEQYF. Here the CDR3 DNA reads TGTGCCAGCAGCGCTAAGGGGCCTTACGAGCAGTACTTC. The chain links TRBV27 to TRBJ2-7; maybe TRBD1 (5 bases). V was shortened by 6 bases and J by 4 bases, with 13 bases between the two germline ends. Germline-derived CDR1 and CDR2 are MNHEY and SMNVEV (reference sequence). This CDR3 is built from 13 residues.

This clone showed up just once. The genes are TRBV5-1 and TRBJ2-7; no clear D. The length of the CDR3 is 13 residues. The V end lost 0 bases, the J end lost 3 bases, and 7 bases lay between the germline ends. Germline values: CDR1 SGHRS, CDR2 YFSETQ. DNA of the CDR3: TGCGCCAGCAGCTTGGAGAGGTACTACGAGCAGTACTTC. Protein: CASSLERYYEQYF. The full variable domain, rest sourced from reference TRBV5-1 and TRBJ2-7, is KAGVTQTPRYLIKTRGQQVTLSCSPISGHRSVSWYQQTPGQGLQFLFEYFSETQRNKGNFPGRFSGRQFSNSRSEMNVSTLELGDSALYLCASSLERYYEQYFGPGTRLTVT.

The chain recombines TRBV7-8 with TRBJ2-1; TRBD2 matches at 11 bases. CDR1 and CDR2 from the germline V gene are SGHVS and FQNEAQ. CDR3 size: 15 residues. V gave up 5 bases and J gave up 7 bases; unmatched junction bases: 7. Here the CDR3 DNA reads TGTGCCAGCAGCGCGAGACTAGCGGGGTTGAATGAGCAGTTCTTC. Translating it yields CASSARLAGLNEQFF.